This T cell receptor (beta chain) is from a study of blood T cells in healthy people across ages. Sample-barcoded 5' priming and a J-beta primer mix drove a second PCR of roughly 6 to 12 cycles. Via MiXCR, TCRdb re-called the 5' RACE reads, giving one row per CDR3 protein. The top ten hold approximately 2% of the sample, which has over 1,500,000 distinct CDR3 sequences, roughly 49% seen once. The germline gives CDR1 MDHEN, CDR2 SYDVKM. The CDR3 runs to 15 residues. Trimming removed 6 bases at V and 2 bases at J, with 17 bases between. The receptor was isolated from a woman between 40 and 50 years old in good health. The source material was blood. The chain is built from TRBV28 and TRBJ2-7; unclear D gene. This CDR3 is CASRQNADLPYEQYF. The CDR3 region has the DNA TGTGCCAGCAGACAAAACGCGGACCTCCCCTACGAGCAGTACTTC.